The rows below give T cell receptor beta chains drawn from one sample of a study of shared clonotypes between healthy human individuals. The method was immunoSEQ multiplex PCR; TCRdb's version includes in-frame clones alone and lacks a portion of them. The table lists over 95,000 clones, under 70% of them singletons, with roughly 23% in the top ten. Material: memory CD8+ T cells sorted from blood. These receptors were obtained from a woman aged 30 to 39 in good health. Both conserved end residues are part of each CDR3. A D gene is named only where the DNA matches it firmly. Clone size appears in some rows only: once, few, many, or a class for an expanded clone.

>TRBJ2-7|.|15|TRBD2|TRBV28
TGTGCCAGCAGTTTAAGGACTAGCGGGCTCTACGAGCAGTACTTC
CASSLRTSGLYEQYF
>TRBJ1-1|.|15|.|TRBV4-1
TGCGCCAGCAGCCAGTACCACAGGGAGGGAACTGAAGCTTTCTTT
CASSQYHREGTEAFF
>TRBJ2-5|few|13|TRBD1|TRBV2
TGTGCCAGCGGGACAGGGGGAGGAGAGACCCAGTACTTC
CASGTGGGETQYF
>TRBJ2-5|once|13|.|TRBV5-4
TGTGCCAGCAGCTTGCCCTCCCAAGAGACCCAGTACTTC
CASSLPSQETQYF
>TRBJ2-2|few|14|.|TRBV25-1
TGTGCCAGCAGTGAAAGGGTAGGGGTCGGGGAGCTGTTTTTT
CASSERVGVGELFF
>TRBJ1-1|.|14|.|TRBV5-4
TGTGCCAGCAGCTTGTCGGGTCTGAACACTGAAGCTTTCTTT
CASSLSGLNTEAFF
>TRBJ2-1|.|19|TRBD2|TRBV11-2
TGTGCCAGCAGCTTAGTACCGGGACTAGCGGGTAGCTCCTACAATGAGCAGTTCTTC
CASSLVPGLAGSSYNEQFF
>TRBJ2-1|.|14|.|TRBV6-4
TGTGCCAGCAGTGACTCGAACGGTGAGAATGAGCAGTTCTTC
CASSDSNGENEQFF
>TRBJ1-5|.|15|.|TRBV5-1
TGCGCCAGCAGCTTGGGGGACCTCCCCAATCAGCCCCAGCATTTT
CASSLGDLPNQPQHF
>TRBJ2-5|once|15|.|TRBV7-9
TGTGCCAGCAGCTTAGTAGTTACCTCGGGAGAGACCCAGTACTTC
CASSLVVTSGETQYF
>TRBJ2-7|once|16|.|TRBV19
TGTGCCAGTAGCGCCTCATGGGACCTAGGCTTCTACGAGCAGTACTTC
CASSASWDLGFYEQYF
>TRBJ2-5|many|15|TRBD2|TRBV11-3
TGTGCCAGCAGCGCCGGGACTAGCGGACAAGAGACCCAGTACTTC
CASSAGTSGQETQYF